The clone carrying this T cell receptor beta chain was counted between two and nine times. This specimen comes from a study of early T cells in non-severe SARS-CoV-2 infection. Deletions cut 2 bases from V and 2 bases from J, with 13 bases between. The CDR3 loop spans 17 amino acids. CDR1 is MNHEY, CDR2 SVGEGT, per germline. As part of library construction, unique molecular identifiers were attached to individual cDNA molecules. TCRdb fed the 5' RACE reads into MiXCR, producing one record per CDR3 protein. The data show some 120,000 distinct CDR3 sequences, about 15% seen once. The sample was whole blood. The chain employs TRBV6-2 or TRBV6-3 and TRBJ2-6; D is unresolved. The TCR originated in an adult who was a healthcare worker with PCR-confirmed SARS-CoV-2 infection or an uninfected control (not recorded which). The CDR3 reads CASSYAPQRPGANVLTF. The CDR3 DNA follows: TGTGCCAGCAGTTACGCCCCACAAAGGCCTGGGGCCAACGTCCTGACTTTC.